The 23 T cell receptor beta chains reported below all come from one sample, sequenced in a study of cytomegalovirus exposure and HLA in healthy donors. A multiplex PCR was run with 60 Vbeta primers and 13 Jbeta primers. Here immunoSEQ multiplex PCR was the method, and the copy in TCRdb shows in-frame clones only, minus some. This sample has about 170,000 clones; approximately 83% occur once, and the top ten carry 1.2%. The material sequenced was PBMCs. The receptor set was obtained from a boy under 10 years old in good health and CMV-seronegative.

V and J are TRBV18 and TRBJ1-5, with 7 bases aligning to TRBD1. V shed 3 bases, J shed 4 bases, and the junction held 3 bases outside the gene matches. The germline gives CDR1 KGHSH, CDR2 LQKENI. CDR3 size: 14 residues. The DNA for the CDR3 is TGTGCCAGCTCACCGGACAGGCGGAATCAGCCCCAGCATTTT. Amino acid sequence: CASSPDRRNQPQHF.

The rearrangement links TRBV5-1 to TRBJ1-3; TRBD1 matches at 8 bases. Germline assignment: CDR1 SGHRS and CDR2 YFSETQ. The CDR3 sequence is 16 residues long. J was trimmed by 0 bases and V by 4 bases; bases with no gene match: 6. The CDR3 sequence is CASSIPTGVSGNTIYF. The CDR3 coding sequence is TGCGCCAGCAGCATACCGACAGGGGTCTCTGGAAACACCATATATTTT. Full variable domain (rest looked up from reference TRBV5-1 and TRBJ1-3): KAGVTQTPRYLIKTRGQQVTLSCSPISGHRSVSWYQQTPGQGLQFLFEYFSETQRNKGNFPGRFSGRQFSNSRSEMNVSTLELGDSALYLCASSIPTGVSGNTIYFGEGSWLTVV.

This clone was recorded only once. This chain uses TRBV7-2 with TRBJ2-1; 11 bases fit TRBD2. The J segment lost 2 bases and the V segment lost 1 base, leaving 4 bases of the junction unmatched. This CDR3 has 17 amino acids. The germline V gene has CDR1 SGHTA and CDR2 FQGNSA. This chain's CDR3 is CASSLGASGRPYNEQFF. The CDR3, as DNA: TGTGCCAGCAGCTTAGGGGCTAGCGGGAGGCCCTACAATGAGCAGTTCTTC.

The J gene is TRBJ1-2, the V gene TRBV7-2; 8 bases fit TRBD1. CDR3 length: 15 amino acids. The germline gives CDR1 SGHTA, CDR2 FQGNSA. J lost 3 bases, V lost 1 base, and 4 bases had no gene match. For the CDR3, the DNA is TGTGCCAGCAGCTTAGACATGACAGGGGACTATGGCTACACCTTC. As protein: CASSLDMTGDYGYTF.

The CDR3 is CASSHREVGEQFF. The CDR3 DNA reads as TGTGCCAGCAGCCACCGTGAGGTTGGTGAGCAGTTCTTC. The J gene is TRBJ2-1, the V gene TRBV7-3; D is uncertain. This CDR3 is built from 13 residues. The ends were cut back, 5 bases at V and 9 bases at J, with 14 bases in the middle. Germline CDR1 reads SGHTA; CDR2 reads FQGTGA.

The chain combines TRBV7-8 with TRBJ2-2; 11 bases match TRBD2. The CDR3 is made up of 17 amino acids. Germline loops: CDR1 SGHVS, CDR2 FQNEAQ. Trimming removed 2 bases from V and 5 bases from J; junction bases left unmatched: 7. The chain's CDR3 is CASSLRLAGGRTGELFF. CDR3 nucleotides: TGTGCCAGCAGCTTAAGATTAGCGGGAGGGCGAACCGGGGAGCTGTTTTTT.

CDR3 coding DNA: TGCGCCAGCAGCCAAGACCCCCCGGGAGGGAGCACAGATACGCAGTATTTT. It encodes CASSQDPPGGSTDTQYF. V usage is TRBV4-3 and J usage is TRBJ2-3, with 8 bases matching TRBD2. This CDR3 region has 17 residues. V shed 0 bases, J shed 0 bases, and the junction held 5 bases outside the gene matches. Per the germline V gene, CDR1 is LGHNA and CDR2 is YSLEER.

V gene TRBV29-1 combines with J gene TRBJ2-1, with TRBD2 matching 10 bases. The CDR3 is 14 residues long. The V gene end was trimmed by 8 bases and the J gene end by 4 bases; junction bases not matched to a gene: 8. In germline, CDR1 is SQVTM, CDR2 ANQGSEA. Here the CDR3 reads CSSRAGGTYNEQFF. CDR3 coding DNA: TGCAGCTCCCGAGCGGGAGGGACTTACAATGAGCAGTTCTTC.

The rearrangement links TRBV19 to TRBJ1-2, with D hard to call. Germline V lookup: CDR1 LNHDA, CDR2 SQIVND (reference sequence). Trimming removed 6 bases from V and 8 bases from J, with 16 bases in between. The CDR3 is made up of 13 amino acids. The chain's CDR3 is CASRWAEAGGYTF. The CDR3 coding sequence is TGTGCCAGTAGATGGGCGGAGGCGGGAGGCTACACCTTC.

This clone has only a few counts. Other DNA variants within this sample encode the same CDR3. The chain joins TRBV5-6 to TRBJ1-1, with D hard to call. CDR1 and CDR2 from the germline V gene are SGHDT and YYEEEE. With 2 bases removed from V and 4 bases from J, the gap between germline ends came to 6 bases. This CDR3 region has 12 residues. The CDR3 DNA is TGTGCCAGCAGCTTAACGGGCACTGAAGCTTTCTTT. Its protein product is CASSLTGTEAFF.

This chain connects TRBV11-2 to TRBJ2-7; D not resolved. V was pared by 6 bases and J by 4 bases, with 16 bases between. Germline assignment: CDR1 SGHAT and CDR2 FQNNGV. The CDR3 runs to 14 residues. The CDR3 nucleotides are TGTGCCAGCAGGTCTGTCAGTCAGGCTTACGAGCAGTACTTC. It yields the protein CASRSVSQAYEQYF.

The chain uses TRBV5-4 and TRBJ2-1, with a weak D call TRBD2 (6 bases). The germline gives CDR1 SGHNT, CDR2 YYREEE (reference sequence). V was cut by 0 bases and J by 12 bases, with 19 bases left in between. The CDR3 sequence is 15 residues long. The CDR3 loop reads CASSLGLVASAGQFF. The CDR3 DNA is TGTGCCAGCAGCTTGGGGCTCGTCGCTAGCGCTGGGCAGTTCTTC.

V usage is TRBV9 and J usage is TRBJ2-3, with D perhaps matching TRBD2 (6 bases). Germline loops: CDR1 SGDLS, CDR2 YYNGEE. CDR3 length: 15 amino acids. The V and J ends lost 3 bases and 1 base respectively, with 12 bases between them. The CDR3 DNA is TGTGCCAGCAGCGAGGAGGGCTTGGGCACAGATACGCAGTATTTT. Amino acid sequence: CASSEEGLGTDTQYF.

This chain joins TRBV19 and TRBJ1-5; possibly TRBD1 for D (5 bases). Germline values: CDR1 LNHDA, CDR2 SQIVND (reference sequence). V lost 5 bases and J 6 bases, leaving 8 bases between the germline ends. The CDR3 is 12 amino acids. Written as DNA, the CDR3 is TGTGCCAGTAGTTTGGGGGGTCAGCCCCAGCATTTT. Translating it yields CASSLGGQPQHF.

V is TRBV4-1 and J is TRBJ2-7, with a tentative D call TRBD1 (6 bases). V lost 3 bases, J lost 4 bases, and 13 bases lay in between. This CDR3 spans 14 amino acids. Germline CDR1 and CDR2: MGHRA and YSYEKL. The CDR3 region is CASSQGASGYEQYV. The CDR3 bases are TGCGCCAGCAGCCAGGGGGCGTCTGGGTACGAGCAGTACGTC.

This CDR3 is CASSLPEAGELFF. In DNA, the CDR3 is TGCGCCAGCAGCTTACCAGAAGCCGGGGAGCTGTTTTTT. The chain has TRBV5-1 and TRBJ2-2; D is ambiguous. Trimming took off 2 bases at V and 6 bases at J, with 8 bases between the two ends. The CDR3 consists of 13 residues. Germline CDR1 SGHRS, CDR2 YFSETQ.

The CDR3 DNA is TGTGCCAGCAGGGACGTTGGGGGGTTAAGTTCACCCCTCCACTTT. Encoded protein: CASRDVGGLSSPLHF. J is TRBJ1-6 and V is TRBV6-1, with D tentatively TRBD1 (5 bases). This CDR3 has 15 amino acids. Germline V gene lookup returns CDR1 MNHNS and CDR2 SASEGT. Trimming cost V 6 bases and J 9 bases, with 18 bases left between them.

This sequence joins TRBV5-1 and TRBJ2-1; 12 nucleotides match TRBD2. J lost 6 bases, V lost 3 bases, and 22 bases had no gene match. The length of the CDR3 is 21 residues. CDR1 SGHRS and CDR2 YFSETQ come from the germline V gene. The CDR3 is CASSSRLAGVKIQSSSNEQFF. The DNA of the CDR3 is TGCGCCAGCAGCTCCCGACTAGCGGGAGTCAAAATTCAATCTTCGTCCAATGAGCAGTTCTTC.

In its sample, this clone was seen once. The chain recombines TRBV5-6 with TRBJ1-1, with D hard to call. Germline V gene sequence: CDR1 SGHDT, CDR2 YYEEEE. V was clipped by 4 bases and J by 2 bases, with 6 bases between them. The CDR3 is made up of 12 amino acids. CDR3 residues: CASSLPNTEAFF. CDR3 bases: TGTGCCAGCAGCCTCCCCAACACTGAAGCTTTCTTT.

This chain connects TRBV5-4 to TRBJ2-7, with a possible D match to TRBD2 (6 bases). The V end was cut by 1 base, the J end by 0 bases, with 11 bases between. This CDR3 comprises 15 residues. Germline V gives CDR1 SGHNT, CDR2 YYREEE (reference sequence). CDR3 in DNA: TGTGCCAGCAGCTTGTTGGGACTTCCCTCCTACGAGCAGTACTTC. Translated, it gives CASSLLGLPSYEQYF. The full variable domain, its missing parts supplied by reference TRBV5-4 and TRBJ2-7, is ETGVTQSPTHLIKTRGQQVTLRCSSQSGHNTVSWYQQALGQGPQFIFQYYREEENGRGNFPPRFSGLQFPNYSSELNVNALELDDSALYLCASSLLGLPSYEQYFGPGTRLTVT.

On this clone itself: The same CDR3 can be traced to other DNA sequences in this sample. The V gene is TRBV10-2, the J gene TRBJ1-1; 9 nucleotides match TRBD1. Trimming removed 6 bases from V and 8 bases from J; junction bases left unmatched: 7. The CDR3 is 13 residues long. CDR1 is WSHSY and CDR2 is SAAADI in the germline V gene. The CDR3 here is CASRNRGPDEAFF. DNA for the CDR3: TGCGCCAGCAGAAACAGGGGGCCAGACGAAGCTTTCTTT.

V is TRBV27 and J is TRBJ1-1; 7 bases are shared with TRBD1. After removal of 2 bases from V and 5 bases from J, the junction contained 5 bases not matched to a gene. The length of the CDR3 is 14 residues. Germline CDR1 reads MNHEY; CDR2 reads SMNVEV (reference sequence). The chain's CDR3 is CASSLRGGRTEAFF. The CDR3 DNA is TGTGCCAGCAGTTTAAGAGGGGGCAGGACTGAAGCTTTCTTT.

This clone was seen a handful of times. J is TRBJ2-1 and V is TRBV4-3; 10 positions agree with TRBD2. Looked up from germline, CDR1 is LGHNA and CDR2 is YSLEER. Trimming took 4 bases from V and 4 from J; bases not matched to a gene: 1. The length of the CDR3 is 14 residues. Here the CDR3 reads CASSLTSGYNEQFF. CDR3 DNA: TGCGCCAGCAGCCTGACTAGCGGGTACAATGAGCAGTTCTTC.